Listed here are 20 T cell receptor beta chains from one sample, sequenced in a study of blood T cell repertoires in COVID-19. Some clones are missing from TCRdb's copy, which holds only in-frame ones; the method was immunoSEQ multiplex PCR. Here the sample spans about 130,000 clones, roughly 90% being singletons. The sequenced sample consisted of PBMCs or T cells enriched from blood (not recorded which). The receptor set was obtained from a woman in her fifties or sixties who had recovered from COVID-19.

This clone was counted once. This rearrangement joins TRBV5-1 to TRBJ2-7, with D tentatively TRBD2 (5 bases). The germline gives CDR1 SGHRS, CDR2 YFSETQ. V lost 4 bases and J 0 bases, leaving 11 bases between the germline ends. This CDR3 has 14 amino acids. CDR3 residues: CASSPRASSYEQYF. In DNA form, the CDR3 reads TGCGCCAGCAGCCCGAGGGCCAGCTCCTACGAGCAGTACTTC. The whole variable domain, remainder taken from reference TRBV5-1 and TRBJ2-7, is KAGVTQTPRYLIKTRGQQVTLSCSPISGHRSVSWYQQTPGQGLQFLFEYFSETQRNKGNFPGRFSGRQFSNSRSEMNVSTLELGDSALYLCASSPRASSYEQYFGPGTRLTVT.

The J gene is TRBJ2-1, the V gene TRBV9; 8 nucleotides line up with TRBD2. This CDR3 comprises 13 residues. Looked up from germline, CDR1 is SGDLS and CDR2 is YYNGEE. The junction had 6 bases not matched to a gene; V was cut back by 4 bases and J by 9 bases. In nucleotides, the CDR3 is TGTGCCAGCAGCCGGGGGGGCTCGGGTGAGCAGTTCTTC. It specifies CASSRGGSGEQFF. Complete variable domain (other parts from reference TRBV9 and TRBJ2-1): DSGVTQTPKHLITATGQRVTLRCSPRSGDLSVYWYQQSLDQGLQFLIQYYNGEERAKGNILERFSAQQFPDLHSELNLSSLELGDSALYFCASSRGGSGEQFFGPGTRLTVL.

The chain is built from TRBV2 and TRBJ2-1, with 11 bases that match TRBD1. CDR1 and CDR2 (germline): SNHLY, FYNNEI. CDR3 length equals 14 residues. The ends lost 8 bases at V and 8 bases at J; junction bases unmatched: 8. The CDR3 reads CASAGQGATDEQFF. As DNA, the CDR3 is TGTGCCAGCGCCGGACAGGGGGCGACAGATGAGCAGTTCTTC.

This clone was seen a handful of times. The chain recombines TRBV7-3 with TRBJ1-6; TRBD1 matches at 8 bases. The germline gives CDR1 SGHTA, CDR2 FQGTGA. This CDR3 contains 16 residues. The V and J ends lost 5 bases and 7 bases, in that order; junction bases with no gene match: 10. Here the CDR3 reads CASSLLDREKNSPLHF. The CDR3 DNA follows: TGTGCCAGCAGCCTCCTGGACAGGGAGAAAAATTCACCCCTCCACTTT.

The rearrangement uses TRBV19 and TRBJ2-1; 11 bases line up with TRBD1. V lost 1 base and J lost 5; bases outside the gene matches: 7. CDR1 and CDR2 (germline): LNHDA, SQIVND (reference sequence). This CDR3 contains 17 residues. The chain's CDR3 is CASSIAPGQGADNEQFF. The CDR3 DNA follows: TGTGCCAGTAGTATAGCCCCTGGACAGGGGGCGGACAATGAGCAGTTCTTC.

This chain connects TRBV29-1 to TRBJ1-2; D not resolved. Germline V gene data show CDR1 as SQVTM and CDR2 as ANQGSEA. Deletions cut 0 bases from V and 4 bases from J, with 6 bases between. This CDR3 comprises 12 residues. Written as DNA, the CDR3 is TGCAGCGTTGAAGAGGGAGTCTATGGCTACACCTTC. Encoded protein: CSVEEGVYGYTF.

This chain links TRBV19 with TRBJ2-5; 7 bases line up with TRBD2. This CDR3 contains 12 residues. The germline CDR1 and CDR2 sequences are LNHDA and SQIVND (reference sequence). Trimming cost V 6 bases and J 5 bases; bases outside gene matches: 3. This CDR3 is CASSPGGETQYF. In nucleotides, the CDR3 is TGTGCCAGTAGCCCCGGGGGGGAGACCCAGTACTTC.

In DNA, the CDR3 is TGCGCCAGCAGCCCGAGTCCGACGGGGGAATACCAAGAGACCCAGTACTTC. It encodes CASSPSPTGEYQETQYF. V gene TRBV5-1 combines with J gene TRBJ2-5; maybe TRBD2 (6 bases). The CDR3 contains 17 residues. The germline V gene encodes CDR1 SGHRS and CDR2 YFSETQ. Trimming stripped 4 bases from V and 0 bases from J, with 19 bases between.

The CDR3 DNA reads as TGTGCCAGCAGCTTTGAGGGGGCACCCCTCCACTTT. Translating gives CASSFEGAPLHF. V usage is TRBV5-4 and J usage is TRBJ1-6, with D possibly TRBD1 on 6 matching bases. The CDR3 totals 12 residues. CDR1 is SGHNT, CDR2 YYREEE, per germline (reference sequence). Deletions cut 2 bases from V and 11 bases from J, with 8 bases between.

The V call is TRBV3-1 (or the pseudogene TRBV3-2), the J call TRBJ2-3, with 13 bases lining up with TRBD2. The CDR3 runs 17 residues. Looked up from germline, CDR1 is LGHDT and CDR2 is YNNKEL (reference sequence). V was pared by 1 base and J by 0 bases, with 1 base of the junction left unmatched. The CDR3 DNA reads TGTGCCAGCAGCCAAGGGACTAGCGGGGGCAGCACAGATACGCAGTATTTT. Amino acids: CASSQGTSGGSTDTQYF.

The chain carries TRBV19 and TRBJ1-1, with D uncertain. Germline V gives CDR1 LNHDA, CDR2 SQIVND (reference sequence). The CDR3 spans 14 residues. Trimming removed 1 base from V and 1 base from J, with 7 bases in between. CDR3 sequence (DNA): TGTGCCAGTAGTATAGGTTGGCAGAACACTGAAGCTTTCTTT. The encoded protein is CASSIGWQNTEAFF.

The chain couples TRBV15 to TRBJ2-3, with D tentatively TRBD1 (7 bases). CDR3 length: 13 amino acids. The germline V gene encodes CDR1 LNHNV and CDR2 YYDKDF (reference sequence). The germline V and J ends were trimmed by 8 bases and 2 bases, with 11 bases remaining between them. The chain's CDR3 is CATRGTATDTQYF. Written as DNA, the CDR3 is TGTGCCACCCGGGGGACAGCCACAGATACGCAGTATTTT.

J is TRBJ2-1 and V is TRBV7-9, with D possibly matching TRBD2 (6 bases). V gave up 3 bases and J gave up 6 bases, with 9 bases separating them. CDR3 length equals 13 residues. Germline V gives CDR1 SEHNR, CDR2 FQNEAQ (reference sequence). The CDR3 protein is CASSLGGFNEQFF. The CDR3 DNA sequence: TGTGCCAGCAGCTTGGGGGGTTTCAATGAGCAGTTCTTC.

The V call is TRBV30, the J call TRBJ1-4; D unresolved. This CDR3 has 13 residues. CDR1 and CDR2 (germline): GTSNPN, SVGIG (reference sequence). With 1 base removed from V and 5 bases from J, the gap between germline ends came to 8 bases. In DNA form, the CDR3 reads TGTGCCTGGAGTGGGGCCGCAAATGAAAAACTGTTTTTT. As protein: CAWSGAANEKLFF.

The sample holds a few counts of this clone. The chain recombines TRBV7-3 with TRBJ1-3, with a weak D call TRBD1 (5 bases). Germline V gene data show CDR1 as SGHTA and CDR2 as FQGTGA. The CDR3 runs 11 residues. The chain's CDR3 is CVQGMGNTIYF. The CDR3 nucleotides are TGTGTCCAGGGTATGGGAAACACCATATATTTT.

This clone has a single count. This chain joins TRBV24-1 and TRBJ2-5; 7 nucleotides align to TRBD2. Germline V CDR1 and CDR2: KGHDR, SFDVKD. Unmatched junction bases numbered 1, after V lost 5 bases and J lost 2 bases. The CDR3 is made up of 13 amino acids. The chain's CDR3 is CATSASGQETQYF. The CDR3 DNA reads as TGTGCCACCAGTGCTAGCGGTCAAGAGACCCAGTACTTC.

To note about this clone: A read error may produce the germline difference seen at one junction end. The chain's CDR3 is CASSLSLTGGDEQYF. Written as DNA, the CDR3 is TGTGCTAGCAGTTTAAGCCTGACAGGGGGCGACGAGCAGTACTTC. This chain links TRBV7-7 with TRBJ2-7; 10 positions agree with TRBD1. Germline CDR1 reads SSHAT; CDR2 reads FNYEAQ (reference sequence). This CDR3 contains 15 residues.

The rearrangement joins TRBV3-1 (or the pseudogene TRBV3-2) to TRBJ1-6; TRBD1 matches at 7 bases. V dropped 3 bases and J dropped 7; count of bases not matched to a gene: 3. CDR1 LGHDT and CDR2 YNNKEL come from the germline V gene (reference sequence). CDR3 size: 14 residues. CDR3 in amino acids: CASSQGQRNSPLHF. CDR3 sequence (DNA): TGTGCCAGCAGCCAGGGACAGCGAAATTCACCCCTCCACTTT.

The V gene is TRBV4-3, the J gene TRBJ1-2, with D perhaps matching TRBD1 (5 bases). The CDR3 extends over 14 amino acids. V dropped 4 bases and J dropped 7 bases, with 16 bases sitting between them. The germline CDR1 and CDR2 sequences are LGHNA and YSLEER. CDR3 nucleotides: TGCGCCAGCAGCCCCGGAGGTGGAGGGGCTGGCTACACCTTC. It specifies CASSPGGGGAGYTF.

This sequence joins TRBV28 and TRBJ1-3; a weak D match, TRBD1 (6 bases). Germline values: CDR1 MDHEN, CDR2 SYDVKM. This CDR3 has 15 amino acids. V lost 6 bases and J 4 bases, leaving 16 bases between the germline ends. The CDR3 bases are TGTGCCAGCAGCCCCTCAGGGGTCGAAGGAAACACCATATATTTT. Protein sequence: CASSPSGVEGNTIYF. Using reference TRBV28 and TRBJ1-3 for the parts outside the CDR3, the full variable domain is DVKVTQSSRYLVKRTGEKVFLECVQDMDHENMFWYRQDPGLGLRLIYFSYDVKMKEKGDIPEGYSVSREKKERFSLILESASTNQTSMYLCASSPSGVEGNTIYFGEGSWLTVV.